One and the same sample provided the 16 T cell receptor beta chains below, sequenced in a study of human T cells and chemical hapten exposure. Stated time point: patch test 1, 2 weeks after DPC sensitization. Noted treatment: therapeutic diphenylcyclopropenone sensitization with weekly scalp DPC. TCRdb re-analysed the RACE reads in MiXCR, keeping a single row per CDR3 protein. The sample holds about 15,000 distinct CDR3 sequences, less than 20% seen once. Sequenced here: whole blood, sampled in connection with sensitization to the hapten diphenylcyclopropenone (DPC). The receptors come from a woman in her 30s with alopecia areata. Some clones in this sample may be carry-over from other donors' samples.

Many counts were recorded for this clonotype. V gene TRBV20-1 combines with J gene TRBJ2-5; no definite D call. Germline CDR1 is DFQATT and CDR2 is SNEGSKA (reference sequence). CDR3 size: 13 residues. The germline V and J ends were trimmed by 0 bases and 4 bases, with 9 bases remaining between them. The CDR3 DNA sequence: TGCAGTGCTAGAGATTCAGTCCCAGAGACCCAGTACTTC. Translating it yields CSARDSVPETQYF.

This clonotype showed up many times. CDR3 DNA: TGTGCCAGCAGTTTTCTCACAAGAGGAGCGCAAGGCTACGAGCAGTACGTC. It is translated as CASSFLTRGAQGYEQYV. V and J are TRBV28 and TRBJ2-7; D not certain. Germline CDR1 MDHEN, CDR2 SYDVKM. The CDR3 spans 17 residues. V was cut by 3 bases and J by 3 bases, with 21 bases left in between.

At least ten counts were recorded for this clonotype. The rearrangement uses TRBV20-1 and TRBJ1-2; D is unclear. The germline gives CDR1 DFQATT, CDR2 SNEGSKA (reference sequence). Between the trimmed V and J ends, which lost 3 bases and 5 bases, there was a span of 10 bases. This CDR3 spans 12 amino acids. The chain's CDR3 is CSASLQIYGYTF. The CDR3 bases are TGCAGTGCTAGTTTACAGATTTATGGCTACACCTTC.

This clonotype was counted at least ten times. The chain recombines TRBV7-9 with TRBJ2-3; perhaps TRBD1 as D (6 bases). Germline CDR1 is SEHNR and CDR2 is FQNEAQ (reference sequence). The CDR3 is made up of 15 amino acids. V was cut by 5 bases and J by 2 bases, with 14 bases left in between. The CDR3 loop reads CASSPRDKHTDTQYF. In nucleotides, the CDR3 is TGTGCCAGCAGCCCCCGGGACAAGCACACAGATACGCAGTATTTT. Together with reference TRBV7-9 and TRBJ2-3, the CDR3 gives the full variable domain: DTGVSQNPRHKITKRGQNVTFRCDPISEHNRLYWYRQTLGQGPEFLTYFQNEAQLEKSRLLSDRFSAERPKGSFSTLEIQRTEQGDSAMYLCASSPRDKHTDTQYFGPGTRLTVL.

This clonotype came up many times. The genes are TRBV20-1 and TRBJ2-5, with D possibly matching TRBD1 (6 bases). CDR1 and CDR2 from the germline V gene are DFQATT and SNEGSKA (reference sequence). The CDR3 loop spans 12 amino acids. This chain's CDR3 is CTGQLNRETQYF. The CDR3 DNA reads TGCACTGGACAGTTGAATCGAGAGACCCAGTACTTC.

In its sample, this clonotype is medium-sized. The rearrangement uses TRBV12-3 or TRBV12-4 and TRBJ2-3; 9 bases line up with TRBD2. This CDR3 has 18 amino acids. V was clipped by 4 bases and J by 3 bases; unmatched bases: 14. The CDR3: CASSSSGTSTPLTDTQYF. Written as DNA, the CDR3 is TGTGCCAGCAGTTCGTCCGGGACTAGCACTCCGCTGACAGATACGCAGTATTTT.

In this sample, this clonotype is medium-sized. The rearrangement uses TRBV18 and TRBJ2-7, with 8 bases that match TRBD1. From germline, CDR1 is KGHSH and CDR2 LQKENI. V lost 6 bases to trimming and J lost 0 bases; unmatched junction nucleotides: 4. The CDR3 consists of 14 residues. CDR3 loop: CASSRDRTSYEQYV. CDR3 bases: TGTGCCAGCTCTAGGGACAGGACCTCCTACGAGCAGTACGTC.

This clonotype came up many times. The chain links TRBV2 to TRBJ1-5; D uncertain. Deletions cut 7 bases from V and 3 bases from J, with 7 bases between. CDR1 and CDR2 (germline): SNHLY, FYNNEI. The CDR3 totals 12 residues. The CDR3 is CASTGVNQPQHF. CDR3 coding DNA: TGTGCCAGCACCGGGGTCAATCAGCCCCAGCATTTT.

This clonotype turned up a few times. CDR3 protein: CASSQGTFSVYEQYF. The CDR3 DNA is TGTGCCAGCTCACAGGGGACCTTTAGTGTGTACGAGCAGTACTTC. The J gene is TRBJ2-7, the V gene TRBV6-1, with 7 bases aligning to TRBD1. V was clipped by 8 bases and J by 4 bases; unmatched bases: 14. The CDR3 sequence is 15 residues long. CDR1 is MNHNS, CDR2 SASEGT, per germline.

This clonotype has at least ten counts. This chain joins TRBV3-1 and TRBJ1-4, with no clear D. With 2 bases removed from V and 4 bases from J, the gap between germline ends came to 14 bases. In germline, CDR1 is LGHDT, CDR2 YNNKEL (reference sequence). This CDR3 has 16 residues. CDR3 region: CASSQYAADFNEKLFF. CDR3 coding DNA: TGTGCCAGCAGCCAATACGCGGCAGACTTTAATGAAAAACTGTTTTTT.

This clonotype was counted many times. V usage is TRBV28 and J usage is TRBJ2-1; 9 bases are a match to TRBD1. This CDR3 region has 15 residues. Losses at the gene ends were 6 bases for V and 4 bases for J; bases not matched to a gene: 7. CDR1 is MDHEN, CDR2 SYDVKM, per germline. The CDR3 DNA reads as TGTGCCAGCAGCCCGGGGACAGGGAGGTACAATGAGCAGTTCTTC. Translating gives CASSPGTGRYNEQFF.

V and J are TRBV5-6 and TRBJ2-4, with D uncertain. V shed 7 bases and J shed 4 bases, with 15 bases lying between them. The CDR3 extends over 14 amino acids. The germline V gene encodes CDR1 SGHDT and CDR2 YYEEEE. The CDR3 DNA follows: TGTGCCAGCCGATATGGGAACAGAAAAAACATTCAGTACTTC. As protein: CASRYGNRKNIQYF.

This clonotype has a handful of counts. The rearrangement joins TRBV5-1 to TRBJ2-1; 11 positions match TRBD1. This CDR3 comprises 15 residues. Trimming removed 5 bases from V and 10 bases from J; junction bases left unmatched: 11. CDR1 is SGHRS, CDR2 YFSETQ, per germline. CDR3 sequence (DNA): TGCGCCAGCAGTCCCCCCCAGGACAGGGGGCGGGAGCAGTTCTTC. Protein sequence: CASSPPQDRGREQFF. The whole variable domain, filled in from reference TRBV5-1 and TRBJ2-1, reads KAGVTQTPRYLIKTRGQQVTLSCSPISGHRSVSWYQQTPGQGLQFLFEYFSETQRNKGNFPGRFSGRQFSNSRSEMNVSTLELGDSALYLCASSPPQDRGREQFFGPGTRLTVL.

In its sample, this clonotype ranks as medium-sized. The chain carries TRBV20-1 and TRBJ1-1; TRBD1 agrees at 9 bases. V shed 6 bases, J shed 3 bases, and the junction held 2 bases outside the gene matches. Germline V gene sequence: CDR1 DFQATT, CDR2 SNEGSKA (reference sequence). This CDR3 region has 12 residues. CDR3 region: CSARQGDTEAFF. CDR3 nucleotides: TGCAGTGCGAGACAGGGGGACACTGAAGCTTTCTTT.

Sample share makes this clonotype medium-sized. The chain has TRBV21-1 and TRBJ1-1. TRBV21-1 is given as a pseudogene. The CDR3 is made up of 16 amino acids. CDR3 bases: TGTGCCAGCAGCAAAGGTGAGGGCAGGTCTCCCCCTGAAGCTTTCTTT. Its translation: CASSKGEGRSPPEAFF.

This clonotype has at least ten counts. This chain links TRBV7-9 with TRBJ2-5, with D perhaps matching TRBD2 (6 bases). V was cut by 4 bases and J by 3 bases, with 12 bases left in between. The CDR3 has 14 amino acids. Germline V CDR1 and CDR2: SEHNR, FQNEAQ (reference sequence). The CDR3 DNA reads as TGTGCCAGCAGCTCCCTCACGGGGGAAGAGACCCAGTACTTC. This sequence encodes CASSSLTGEETQYF.